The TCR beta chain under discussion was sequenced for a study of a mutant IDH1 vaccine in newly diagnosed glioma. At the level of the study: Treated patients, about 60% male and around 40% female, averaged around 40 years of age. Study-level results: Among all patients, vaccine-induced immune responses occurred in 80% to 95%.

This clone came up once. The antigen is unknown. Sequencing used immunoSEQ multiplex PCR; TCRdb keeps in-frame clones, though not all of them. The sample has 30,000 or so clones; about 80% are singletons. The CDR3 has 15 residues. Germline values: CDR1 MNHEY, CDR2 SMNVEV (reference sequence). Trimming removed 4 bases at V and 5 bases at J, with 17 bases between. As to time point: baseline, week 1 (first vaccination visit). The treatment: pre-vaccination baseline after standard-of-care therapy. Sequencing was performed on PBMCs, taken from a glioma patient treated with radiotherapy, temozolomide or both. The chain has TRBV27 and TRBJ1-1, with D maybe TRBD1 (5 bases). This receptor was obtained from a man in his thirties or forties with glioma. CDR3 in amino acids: CASSYTDTRGTEAFF. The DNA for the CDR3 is TGTGCCAGCAGTTATACGGACACCCGGGGGACTGAAGCTTTCTTT.